Each of the 4 T cell receptor beta chains below was sequenced from the same sample in a study of blood T cell repertoires in COVID-19. The assay was immunoSEQ multiplex PCR, and TCRdb's table has in-frame clones only and misses some. The sample has fewer than 250,000 clones, around 80% seen once; the top ten hold roughly a tenth. Sequencing input: peripheral blood. Receptors originate from a woman aged 80 or over with acute or convalescent COVID-19.

The CDR3 coding sequence is TGCGCCAGCAGCCCTAGCAGGAGCGGGAGTCGCAATGAGCAGTTCTTC. As protein: CASSPSRSGSRNEQFF. The chain combines TRBV5-1 with TRBJ2-1; TRBD2 agrees at 8 bases. CDR3 length: 16 amino acids. Trimming at V came to 4 bases and at J to 6 bases, leaving 12 bases not matched to a gene. CDR1 is SGHRS and CDR2 is YFSETQ in the germline V gene. Full variable domain (rest looked up from reference TRBV5-1 and TRBJ2-1): KAGVTQTPRYLIKTRGQQVTLSCSPISGHRSVSWYQQTPGQGLQFLFEYFSETQRNKGNFPGRFSGRQFSNSRSEMNVSTLELGDSALYLCASSPSRSGSRNEQFFGPGTRLTVL.

J is TRBJ2-5 and V is TRBV3-1 (or the pseudogene TRBV3-2); 14 nucleotides align to TRBD2. This CDR3 has 16 residues. With V trimmed by 4 bases and J by 2 bases, 3 bases remained unmatched. The germline CDR1 and CDR2 sequences are LGHDT and YNNKEL (reference sequence). Here the CDR3 reads CASSPWTSGGQETQYF. In DNA, the CDR3 is TGTGCCAGCAGCCCCTGGACTAGCGGGGGGCAAGAGACCCAGTACTTC.

V is TRBV3-1 (or the pseudogene TRBV3-2) and J is TRBJ1-5; D uncertain. Germline V CDR1 and CDR2: LGHDT, YNNKEL (reference sequence). The CDR3 consists of 14 residues. V shed 1 base and J shed 6 bases, with 10 bases lying between them. CDR3 protein: CASSQASGGQPQHF. CDR3 sequence (DNA): TGTGCCAGCAGCCAAGCCTCAGGTGGTCAGCCCCAGCATTTT.

V and J are TRBV19 and TRBJ1-5, with no clear D. V lost 5 bases and J lost 1, with 6 bases in between. Germline V lookup: CDR1 LNHDA, CDR2 SQIVND (reference sequence). The CDR3 loop spans 13 amino acids. CDR3 residues: CASSENSNQPQHF. In DNA form, the CDR3 reads TGTGCCAGTAGTGAGAACAGCAATCAGCCCCAGCATTTT.